A single sample gave rise to the 32 T cell receptor beta chains below, sequenced in a study of blood T cell repertoires in COVID-19. Sequencing was performed with immunoSEQ multiplex PCR; in TCRdb, only in-frame clones are kept and a portion is missing. The sample includes 100,000 to 150,000 clones, 80% to 95% of them seen just once. Sequencing input: peripheral blood. These receptors all stem from a man aged 45-65 years with COVID-19, enrolled during active disease.

V is TRBV6-6 and J is TRBJ1-2, with no clear D. This CDR3 spans 13 amino acids. CDR1 and CDR2 (germline): MNHNY, SVGAGI (reference sequence). Trimming took off 6 bases at V and 2 bases at J, with 10 bases between the two ends. In DNA form, the CDR3 reads TGTGCCAGCAGAGAGGCCCCCAACTATGGCTACACCTTC. Translating gives CASREAPNYGYTF.

The chain carries TRBV27 and TRBJ2-1; D might be TRBD2 (6 bases). This CDR3 spans 14 amino acids. Between the trimmed V and J ends, which lost 5 bases and 2 bases, there was a span of 10 bases. Germline-derived CDR1 and CDR2 are MNHEY and SMNVEV (reference sequence). The CDR3 protein is CASSTSPTYNEQFF. The CDR3 DNA sequence: TGTGCCAGCAGTACTAGCCCCACCTACAATGAGCAGTTCTTC.

This clone was recorded a few times. V usage is TRBV5-4 and J usage is TRBJ1-2; D not certain. Trimming removed 2 bases at V and 5 bases at J, with 10 bases between. Germline CDR1 and CDR2: SGHNT and YYREEE (reference sequence). CDR3 length: 13 amino acids. In DNA, the CDR3 is TGTGCCAGCAGCTTCACAGCGGAATATGGCTACACCTTC. Translated: CASSFTAEYGYTF.

This clone was found once. The V and J genes are TRBV6-1 and TRBJ1-1; tentatively, D is TRBD1 (6 bases). V shed 1 base and J shed 6 bases, with 18 bases lying between them. Germline V lookup: CDR1 MNHNS, CDR2 SASEGT. CDR3 length: 16 amino acids. This CDR3 is CASSEEGEGGGAEAFF. DNA of the CDR3: TGTGCCAGCAGTGAAGAGGGGGAGGGGGGTGGCGCTGAAGCTTTCTTT.

The chain joins TRBV20-1 to TRBJ2-2; unclear D gene. The CDR3 totals 14 residues. Between the trimmed V and J ends, which lost 3 bases and 2 bases, there was a span of 10 bases. Germline V gene data show CDR1 as DFQATT and CDR2 as SNEGSKA (reference sequence). The CDR3 protein is CSASALSNTGELFF. The DNA of the CDR3 is TGCAGTGCTAGTGCCCTATCTAACACCGGGGAGCTGTTTTTT.

This chain joins TRBV6-5 and TRBJ2-1, with 10 bases that match TRBD2. The germline V gene has CDR1 MNHEY and CDR2 SVGAGI. The CDR3 spans 14 residues. The J segment lost 7 bases and the V segment lost 10 bases, leaving 10 bases of the junction unmatched. The DNA for the CDR3 is TGTGCCACCGTGAGCGGGAGGGCAGGGAATGAGCAGTTCTTC. Translation gives CATVSGRAGNEQFF.

The rearrangement joins TRBV3-1 (or the pseudogene TRBV3-2) to TRBJ2-1, with 8 bases aligning to TRBD1. Germline-derived CDR1 and CDR2 are LGHDT and YNNKEL (reference sequence). After removal of 4 bases from V and 2 bases from J, the junction contained 16 bases not matched to a gene. The CDR3 is 19 amino acids. CDR3 in amino acids: CASSPTGVSGSSPYNEQFF. The CDR3 DNA reads TGTGCCAGCAGCCCGACAGGGGTCAGCGGGTCCTCTCCCTACAATGAGCAGTTCTTC.

The chain recombines TRBV10-3 with TRBJ2-7, with 7 bases matching TRBD1. This CDR3 comprises 18 residues. V trimming: 0 bases; J trimming: 1 base; junction bases outside the gene matches: 12. Germline V gives CDR1 ENHRY, CDR2 SYGVKD. CDR3 in amino acids: CAISESNPWDSSSYEQYF. CDR3 bases: TGTGCCATCAGTGAGTCGAATCCTTGGGACAGCTCATCCTACGAGCAGTACTTC.

This clone came up once. J is TRBJ2-7 and V is TRBV7-2; TRBD1 is a possible D gene (5 bases). Trimming removed 2 bases from V and 6 bases from J, with 14 bases in between. The CDR3 has 14 amino acids. Germline V gene data show CDR1 as SGHTA and CDR2 as FQGNSA. For the CDR3, the DNA is TGTGCCAGCAGCTTACGCCAGGGTCCAGTCGAGCAGTACTTC. Protein sequence: CASSLRQGPVEQYF.

This clone showed up many times. The chain couples TRBV21-1 to TRBJ2-2; TRBD2 was called by the table and not checked on the DNA. TRBV21-1 is a pseudogene. The CDR3 spans 16 residues. The CDR3 DNA sequence: TGTGCCAGCAGCGAGAGGCTAGCGGGAGTAACCGGGGAGCTGTTTTTT. Translation gives CASSERLAGVTGELFF.

This rearrangement joins TRBV6-2 or TRBV6-3 to TRBJ2-7; possibly TRBD2 for D (6 bases). Per the germline V gene, CDR1 is MNHEY and CDR2 is SVGEGT. V was clipped by 4 bases and J by 4 bases, with 17 bases between them. This CDR3 comprises 15 residues. In DNA form, the CDR3 reads TGTGCCAGCAGTTCCCGACTAGTGGGATTATACGAGCAGTACTTC. Translated, it gives CASSSRLVGLYEQYF.

This rearrangement joins TRBV6-5 to TRBJ2-7; TRBD2 matches 13 bases. The CDR3 spans 15 residues. Germline V gene data show CDR1 as MNHEY and CDR2 as SVGAGI. V shed 11 bases and J 2 bases; nucleotides not matched to a gene: 9. The CDR3 DNA sequence: TGTGCCGGGGGGACTAGCGGGAAACCTGCCTACGAGCAGTACGTC. Protein product: CAGGTSGKPAYEQYV.

The rearrangement links TRBV19 to TRBJ2-1; maybe TRBD2 (6 bases). Germline V gene sequence: CDR1 LNHDA, CDR2 SQIVND (reference sequence). V lost 1 base and J 2 bases, leaving 12 bases between the germline ends. The CDR3 is 16 residues long. The CDR3 DNA reads TGTGCCAGTAGTATAGCGGGGGTGGCCCCCTACAATGAGCAGTTCTTC. Translated: CASSIAGVAPYNEQFF.

The V call is TRBV2, the J call TRBJ2-1; D remains ambiguous. Trimming shortened V by 2 bases and J by 6 bases, and 5 bases separated the two germline ends. CDR3 length: 12 residues. The V gene's germline CDR1 is SNHLY and CDR2 FYNNEI. The CDR3 sequence: CASSEWSNEQFF. The CDR3 DNA reads as TGTGCCAGCAGTGAATGGAGCAATGAGCAGTTCTTC.

This clone was recorded a few times. This rearrangement joins TRBV4-2 to TRBJ2-1, with 9 bases identical to TRBD2. This CDR3 is built from 16 residues. V trimming: 0 bases; J trimming: 10 bases; junction bases outside the gene matches: 10. Germline V gene sequence: CDR1 LGHNA, CDR2 YNFKEQ. The CDR3 loop is CASSQEFSGRFAEQFF. CDR3 DNA: TGTGCCAGCAGCCAAGAGTTTAGCGGGAGATTTGCGGAGCAGTTCTTC.

This clone has a single count. The J gene is TRBJ2-7, the V gene TRBV29-1, with TRBD2 identical over 8 bases. CDR1 and CDR2 (germline): SQVTM, ANQGSEA. Unmatched junction bases numbered 10, after V lost 6 bases and J lost 0 bases. CDR3 length equals 15 residues. Here the CDR3 DNA reads TGCAGCGTGACCCCTCTAGCGGGCCCCTCCTACGAGCAGTACTTC. It encodes CSVTPLAGPSYEQYF.

In its sample, this clone was seen a few times. The chain carries TRBV19 and TRBJ1-2; possibly TRBD1 for D (6 bases). CDR1 and CDR2 from the germline V gene are LNHDA and SQIVND (reference sequence). CDR3 size: 15 residues. Trimming cost V 5 bases and J 4 bases, with 17 bases left between them. The CDR3 region has the DNA TGTGCCAGTAGTCCGCGCGAGGGACACCGCTATGGCTACACCTTC. Protein sequence: CASSPREGHRYGYTF.

The chain links TRBV29-1 to TRBJ2-1; 9 nucleotides align to TRBD2. The V segment lost 6 bases and the J segment 4 bases; nucleotides outside the gene matches: 10. This CDR3 has 15 amino acids. Germline V gene data show CDR1 as SQVTM and CDR2 as ANQGSEA. The CDR3 DNA is TGCAGCGTCCATTATAGCGGGAGAAGGTACAATGAGCAGTTCTTC. This gives the protein CSVHYSGRRYNEQFF.

The chain has TRBV7-3 and TRBJ2-3; TRBD2 matches 10 bases. Germline V CDR1 and CDR2: SGHTA, FQGTGA. V was pared by 4 bases and J by 6 bases, with 7 bases of the junction left unmatched. The CDR3 has 15 amino acids. The CDR3 protein is CASSCQREGLDTQYF. The CDR3 DNA follows: TGTGCCAGCAGCTGTCAGCGGGAGGGTCTCGATACGCAGTATTTT.

This chain uses TRBV10-3 with TRBJ2-7, with 7 bases fitting TRBD1. Germline lookup yields CDR1 ENHRY and CDR2 SYGVKD. The CDR3 has 15 amino acids. V lost 6 bases and J lost 7; bases outside the gene matches: 15. CDR3 sequence (DNA): TGTGCCATCAGCAGACAGGGACACCCTAATGAAGAGCAGTACTTC. Its protein is CAISRQGHPNEEQYF.

This chain connects TRBV7-2 to TRBJ2-5; D possibly corresponds to TRBD1 (6 bases). The CDR3 length is 12 residues. Germline lookup yields CDR1 SGHTA and CDR2 FQGNSA. Trimming cost V 6 bases and J 5 bases, with 10 bases left between them. The CDR3, as DNA: TGTGCCAGCAGGTCGAGGGGGGAGACCCAGTACTTC. Amino acid sequence: CASRSRGETQYF.

Here the CDR3 DNA reads TGTGCCAGCAGTCCCTTGACAGGGTTCACTGAAGCTTTCTTT. Protein product: CASSPLTGFTEAFF. The chain couples TRBV28 to TRBJ1-1, with TRBD1 matching 7 bases. CDR1 and CDR2 (germline): MDHEN, SYDVKM. The CDR3 spans 14 residues. Losses at the gene ends were 5 bases for V and 4 bases for J; bases not matched to a gene: 7.

In its sample, this clone was seen once. This chain connects TRBV14 to TRBJ2-5, with D uncertain. The V gene lost 0 bases and the J gene lost 5 bases, with 4 bases spanning the gap. The length of the CDR3 is 12 residues. Germline lookup yields CDR1 SGHDN and CDR2 FVKESK. The CDR3 DNA is TGTGCCAGCAGCCAAGAGCGGGAGACCCAGTACTTC. Translation: CASSQERETQYF.

The gene calls are TRBV7-2 and TRBJ2-1; 9 nucleotides align to TRBD1. Per the germline V gene, CDR1 is SGHTA and CDR2 is FQGNSA. After removal of 5 bases from V and 9 bases from J, the junction contained 8 bases not matched to a gene. This CDR3 is 14 amino acids long. CDR3 amino acids: CASSTQGAQSEQFF. The CDR3 DNA follows: TGTGCCAGCAGCACACAGGGGGCGCAAAGTGAGCAGTTCTTC.

The V call is TRBV7-2, the J call TRBJ2-1, with D perhaps TRBD1 (5 bases). Trimming cost V 5 bases and J 9 bases, with 11 bases left between them. This CDR3 is 12 amino acids long. The germline V gene has CDR1 SGHTA and CDR2 FQGNSA. The CDR3 nucleotides read TGTGCCAGCAGCCTTTTAAGGGGTGAGCAGTTCTTC. As protein: CASSLLRGEQFF.

The chain employs TRBV4-1 and TRBJ1-3; TRBD1 aligns across 8 bases. CDR3 length: 15 residues. Germline V gives CDR1 MGHRA, CDR2 YSYEKL. V was clipped by 1 base and J by 4 bases; unmatched bases: 3. The chain's CDR3 is CASSQGTGSGNTIYF. CDR3 DNA: TGCGCCAGCAGCCAAGGGACAGGGTCGGGAAACACCATATATTTT.

V and J are TRBV18 and TRBJ2-1, with a possible D match to TRBD2 (6 bases). The germline V and J ends were trimmed by 2 bases and 2 bases, with 10 bases remaining between them. There are 15 residues in the CDR3. CDR1 and CDR2 from the germline V gene are KGHSH and LQKENI. The CDR3: CASSPTGSTYNEQFF. In DNA form, the CDR3 reads TGTGCCAGCTCACCAACCGGGAGCACCTACAATGAGCAGTTCTTC. The variable domain in full, completed from reference TRBV18 and TRBJ2-1, reads NAGVMQNPRHLVRRRGQEARLRCSPMKGHSHVYWYRQLPEEGLKFMVYLQKENIIDESGMPKERFSAEFPKEGPSILRIQQVVRGDSAAYFCASSPTGSTYNEQFFGPGTRLTVL.

The chain couples TRBV2 to TRBJ1-4; 8 bases line up with TRBD1. Germline V gene sequence: CDR1 SNHLY, CDR2 FYNNEI. V dropped 6 bases and J dropped 4; count of bases not matched to a gene: 4. The CDR3 consists of 14 residues. CDR3 protein: CASSRDRGNEKLFF. CDR3 nucleotide sequence: TGTGCCAGCAGCCGCGACAGGGGTAATGAAAAACTGTTTTTT.

Of note for this clone: Other DNA variants within this sample encode the same CDR3. The CDR3 loop reads CASSYSGGTEAFF. As DNA, the CDR3 is TGTGCCAGCAGTTACTCAGGGGGCACTGAAGCTTTCTTT. The V and J genes are TRBV6-5 and TRBJ1-1; D possibly corresponds to TRBD1 (6 bases). Germline V gives CDR1 MNHEY, CDR2 SVGAGI. The germline V and J ends were trimmed by 0 bases and 4 bases, with 6 bases remaining between them. The CDR3 has 13 residues.

The genes are TRBV3-1 (or the pseudogene TRBV3-2) and TRBJ2-3; D is possibly TRBD1 (6 bases). The CDR3 covers 15 residues. The ends were cut back, 4 bases at V and 6 bases at J, with 17 bases in the middle. Germline V gives CDR1 LGHDT, CDR2 YNNKEL (reference sequence). In nucleotides, the CDR3 is TGTGCCAGCAGCCTCCAGACAGGCTCAGCGGATACGCAGTATTTT. This gives the protein CASSLQTGSADTQYF.

This sequence joins TRBV5-6 and TRBJ2-5; the match to TRBD2 covers 11 bases. Germline V gene data show CDR1 as SGHDT and CDR2 as YYEEEE. V lost 4 bases and J lost 4; bases outside the gene matches: 3. This CDR3 contains 14 residues. CDR3 bases: TGTGCCAGCAGCCAAGGACTAGCGGGAGAGACCCAGTACTTC. This translates into CASSQGLAGETQYF.

The rearrangement links TRBV6-2 or TRBV6-3 to TRBJ2-5; D uncertain. The CDR3 totals 14 residues. V lost 5 bases and J 2 bases, leaving 12 bases between the germline ends. CDR1 and CDR2 (germline): MNHEY, SVGEGT. Here the CDR3 DNA reads TGTGCCAGCAGTCTCACGAGATTACAAGAGACCCAGTACTTC. Translated, it gives CASSLTRLQETQYF.